The clone carrying this TCR beta chain was found many times. The antigen remains unidentified. The sample originates from a study of T-cell reconstitution after alpha-beta-depleted transplantation in children. The library targeted TCRbeta and was prepared with unique molecular identifiers. Each CDR3 protein gets one entry after TCRdb re-called the PCR reads with MiXCR. The top ten clones hold approximately 6% of a sample with roughly 250,000 distinct CDR3 sequences, 7.5% to 9.5% of them seen once. General study points: Where alpha-beta T cells came from about two months after transplant was reportedly several hundred expanded graft clones. Newly made T cells mostly supplied T-cell counts and diversity one year after transplant. Surviving recipient T cells and intrathymic progenitors accounted for some patients' high TCRbeta diversity at day 60.

V shed 1 base and J shed 5 bases, with 6 bases lying between them. This CDR3 comprises 12 residues. The V gene's germline CDR1 is SEHNR and CDR2 FQNEAQ (reference sequence). The receptor was isolated from a male patient younger than 18 who had a stem cell transplant for acute lymphoblastic leukemia, so the T cells may come from the graft donor. The rearrangement joins TRBV7-9 to TRBJ2-7, with a possible D match to TRBD2 (6 bases). The sample in question was PBMCs, mostly from graft donor cells, obtained 180 days after TCRalphabeta/CD19-depleted stem cell transplant. The chain's CDR3 is CASSLGGDEQYF. CDR3 nucleotide sequence: TGTGCCAGCAGCTTAGGGGGGGACGAGCAGTACTTC.